What follows are 14 T cell receptor beta chains derived from one specimen sequenced in a study of neurological immune-mediated disorders. TCRdb itself ran the 5' RACE reads through MiXCR, one entry per CDR3 protein. Of 45,000 to 60,000 distinct CDR3 sequences listed, 2% to 3% were seen once; the top ten hold approximately 3%. Specimen: PBMCs. These receptors were collected from a man in his fifties with multiple sclerosis.

This clonotype was picked up many times. V is TRBV7-6 and J is TRBJ2-2, with 10 bases that match TRBD1. From germline, CDR1 is SGHVS and CDR2 FNYEAQ. This CDR3 contains 19 residues. Trimming at V came to 0 bases and at J to 6 bases, leaving 13 bases not matched to a gene. CDR3 in DNA: TGTGCCAGCAGCTTAGCAGGGACAGGGGAACCAATCTTGGCCGGGGAGCTGTTTTTT. Its protein product is CASSLAGTGEPILAGELFF. Full variable domain (rest looked up from reference TRBV7-6 and TRBJ2-2): GAGVSQSPRYKVTKRGQDVALRCDPISGHVSLYWYRQALGQGPEFLTYFNYEAQQDKSGLPNDRFSAERPEGSISTLTIQRTEQRDSAMYRCASSLAGTGEPILAGELFFGEGSRLTVL.

The table lists this clonotype with many counts. V and J are TRBV7-8 and TRBJ1-5, with D perhaps matching TRBD1 (6 bases). CDR3 length equals 15 residues. In germline, CDR1 is SGHVS, CDR2 FQNEAQ. The V gene lost 4 bases and the J gene lost 2 bases, with 12 bases spanning the gap. The CDR3 loop is CASSSGAVGNQPQHF. The CDR3 coding sequence is TGTGCCAGCAGCTCGGGGGCGGTTGGCAATCAGCCCCAGCATTTT.

In this sample, this clonotype turned up many times. The V call is TRBV7-2, the J call TRBJ2-3; 8 nucleotides line up with TRBD2. Trimming cost V 7 bases and J 2 bases; bases outside gene matches: 11. This CDR3 region has 16 residues. Germline V gene data show CDR1 as SGHTA and CDR2 as FQGNSA. The CDR3 coding sequence is TGTGCCAGCATCCTAGCCCCGGGACTAGTCACAGATACGCAGTATTTT. Protein product: CASILAPGLVTDTQYF.

This clonotype was counted ten times or more. One end of the junction varies from germline; a read error may be responsible. The gene calls are TRBV4-2 and TRBJ1-3; D not resolved. The length of the CDR3 is 12 residues. Germline CDR1 is LGHNA and CDR2 is YNFKEQ. CDR3 DNA sequence: TGTGCCAGCAGTCCAGGACGCGACGGGGTAGTTTTT. Protein: CASSPGRDGVVF.

The chain has TRBV7-8 and TRBJ2-2, with 7 bases lining up with TRBD2. This CDR3 comprises 18 residues. Trimming cost V 4 bases and J 1 base; bases outside gene matches: 12. Germline V lookup: CDR1 SGHVS, CDR2 FQNEAQ. The chain's CDR3 is CASSSRTLAALNTGELFF. The CDR3 nucleotides read TGTGCCAGCAGCTCTAGGACCCTAGCGGCCCTGAACACCGGGGAGCTGTTTTTT. Combining the CDR3 with reference TRBV7-8 and TRBJ2-2 gives the whole variable domain GAGVSQSPRYKVAKRGQDVALRCDPISGHVSLFWYQQALGQGPEFLTYFQNEAQLDKSGLPSDRFFAERPEGSVSTLKIQRTQQEDSAVYLCASSSRTLAALNTGELFFGEGSRLTVL.

This clonotype came up many times. J is TRBJ2-3 and V is TRBV4-3, with 16 bases aligning to TRBD2. The CDR3 spans 18 residues. The V gene's germline CDR1 is LGHNA and CDR2 YSLEER. V was clipped by 1 base and J by 4 bases; unmatched bases: 5. DNA for the CDR3: TGCGCCAGCAGCCAAGTAGGGACTAGCGGGGGGGCTGCAGATACGCAGTATTTT. Translation: CASSQVGTSGGAADTQYF.

This clonotype was seen many times. The rearrangement uses TRBV6-2 or TRBV6-3 and TRBJ1-2; 7 nucleotides line up with TRBD1. Germline CDR1 reads MNHEY; CDR2 reads SVGEGT. The CDR3 contains 14 residues. J gave up 4 bases and V 10 bases, and 12 bases lay outside the gene matches. CDR3 in DNA: TGTGCCACCAGACCGCGGACAGGAGCCTATGGCTACACCTTC. Translated: CATRPRTGAYGYTF.

This clonotype appeared many times. The gene calls are TRBV7-2 and TRBJ1-2, with 7 bases matching TRBD1. The germline gives CDR1 SGHTA, CDR2 FQGNSA. Trimming took 3 bases from V and 4 from J; bases not matched to a gene: 8. This CDR3 has 15 residues. CDR3 bases: TGTGCCAGCAGCTTGGGCGGGGGGACAGTCTATGGCTACACCTTC. This gives the protein CASSLGGGTVYGYTF.

This clonotype was detected many times. The chain links TRBV12-3 or TRBV12-4 to TRBJ2-7, with a possible D match to TRBD1 (6 bases). This CDR3 is built from 14 residues. Trimming took off 3 bases at V and 5 bases at J, with 14 bases between the two ends. The CDR3 coding sequence is TGTGCCAGCAGTTTCGCCAGGGGTCTTAACGAGCAGTACTTC. Encoded protein: CASSFARGLNEQYF.

This clonotype was seen many times. The chain employs TRBV5-1 and TRBJ2-7; a possible D gene is TRBD1 (6 bases). V was pared by 0 bases and J by 5 bases, with 9 bases between. Germline CDR1 is SGHRS and CDR2 is YFSETQ. The CDR3 totals 13 residues. This chain's CDR3 is CASSLDRVNEQYF. The DNA of the CDR3 is TGCGCCAGCAGCTTGGACAGGGTGAACGAGCAGTACTTC. The full variable domain, its missing parts supplied by reference TRBV5-1 and TRBJ2-7, is KAGVTQTPRYLIKTRGQQVTLSCSPISGHRSVSWYQQTPGQGLQFLFEYFSETQRNKGNFPGRFSGRQFSNSRSEMNVSTLELGDSALYLCASSLDRVNEQYFGPGTRLTVT.

About this clonotype itself: A read error may be the cause here, since a much bigger clone is one base away. V and J are TRBV25-1 and TRBJ2-3; TRBD1 matches 7 bases. The CDR3 has 12 residues. Looked up from germline, CDR1 is MGHDK and CDR2 is SYGVNS. CDR3 nucleotides: TGTGCCAGCGGGACAGCCTTTAATACGGAGTATTTT. Its translation is CASGTAFNTEYF.

The chain couples TRBV6-2 or TRBV6-3 to TRBJ2-5, with TRBD2 identical over 11 bases. V trimming: 6 bases; J trimming: 3 bases; junction bases outside the gene matches: 3. Germline CDR1 and CDR2: MNHEY and SVGEGT. There are 14 residues in the CDR3. The CDR3 coding sequence is TGTGCCAGCAGGAAGACTAGCGGGAAAGAGACCCAGTACTTC. It translates to CASRKTSGKETQYF.

In its sample, this clonotype was seen many times. The chain uses TRBV12-3 or TRBV12-4 and TRBJ1-4; D remains ambiguous. Trimming cost V 3 bases and J 5 bases, with 4 bases left between them. The CDR3 totals 12 residues. CDR3 region: CASSFGNEKLFF. The CDR3 DNA reads TGTGCCAGCAGTTTCGGCAATGAAAAACTGTTTTTT.

In this sample, this clonotype turned up many times. The CDR3: CASSPTSGGQTDTQYF. The CDR3 region has the DNA TGTGCCAGCTCACCAACTAGCGGGGGGCAGACAGATACGCAGTATTTT. The chain recombines TRBV18 with TRBJ2-3; 12 bases are shared with TRBD2. V shed 2 bases and J 3 bases; nucleotides not matched to a gene: 3. The CDR3 length is 16 residues. CDR1 is KGHSH, CDR2 LQKENI, per germline.